A single sample gave rise to the 29 T cell receptor beta chains below, sequenced in a study of T-cell memory formation after mild COVID-19. TCRdb used MiXCR to reprocess the 5' RACE reads, holding one entry per CDR3 protein. The table includes about 250,000 distinct CDR3 sequences, roughly 15% detected once. The sample was PBMCs or a T cell subset sorted from them (not recorded which). These TCRs come from an adult woman who had mild COVID-19 (a few samples of this study predate the infection). Cell type and time point are not known.

This clonotype occurred a few times. The J gene is TRBJ2-7, the V gene TRBV30; 12 nucleotides align to TRBD2. V lost 2 bases and J lost 2; bases outside the gene matches: 4. Germline V gives CDR1 GTSNPN, CDR2 SVGIG (reference sequence). This CDR3 contains 15 residues. CDR3 coding DNA: TGTGCCTGGAGTCCGACTAGCGGGAGAGCCTACGAGCAGTACTTC. Its protein is CAWSPTSGRAYEQYF.

Only a few counts were recorded for this clonotype. The V and J genes are TRBV2 and TRBJ2-6; D perhaps matches TRBD2 (5 bases). Trimming shortened V by 6 bases and J by 3 bases, and 12 bases separated the two germline ends. Per germline, CDR1 SNHLY and CDR2 FYNNEI. The CDR3 totals 15 residues. DNA for the CDR3: TGTGCCAGCAGGGCAGAGGGCTTTGGGGCCAACGTCCTGACTTTC. Its translation: CASRAEGFGANVLTF.

This sequence joins TRBV20-1 and TRBJ1-4; D is unresolved. Between the trimmed V and J ends, which lost 0 bases and 7 bases, there was a span of 12 bases. The CDR3 has 14 amino acids. CDR1 DFQATT and CDR2 SNEGSKA come from the germline V gene (reference sequence). In DNA form, the CDR3 reads TGCAGTGCTAGAGATCTACAGTTTGTTGAAAAACTGTTTTTT. This gives the protein CSARDLQFVEKLFF.

To note about this clonotype: One base away lies a much larger clone, so this may be a sequencing read error. The chain joins TRBV5-1 to TRBJ1-1; weak D call: TRBD1 (5 bases). The CDR3 has 13 residues. Trimming took 4 bases from V and 1 from J, leaving 8 bases between them. Germline V gives CDR1 SGHRS, CDR2 YFSETQ. CDR3: CASSMTANTEAFF. Written as DNA, the CDR3 is TGCGCCAGCAGCATGACAGCGAACACTGAAGCTTTCTTT.

This clonotype was counted a few times. J is TRBJ1-2 and V is TRBV6-5; possible D gene TRBD1, 6 bases. Deletions cut 6 bases from V and 4 bases from J, with 18 bases between. Per germline, CDR1 MNHEY and CDR2 SVGAGI. CDR3 length: 15 residues. CDR3 in DNA: TGTGCCAGCAGGGTGGGGGGGGCCGGATTCTATGGCTACACCTTC. Translation: CASRVGGAGFYGYTF.

The chain uses TRBV3-1 and TRBJ2-1; a weak D match, TRBD2 (6 bases). Germline V gene lookup returns CDR1 LGHDT and CDR2 YNNKEL (reference sequence). V was clipped by 8 bases and J by 8 bases, with 19 bases between them. This CDR3 has 14 amino acids. This chain's CDR3 is CASCPKSGRYEQFF. Here the CDR3 DNA reads TGTGCCAGCTGCCCGAAGAGCGGGCGCTATGAGCAGTTCTTC.

A few counts support this clonotype. V and J are TRBV5-1 and TRBJ2-1, with no clear D. CDR3 size: 15 residues. Trimming shortened V by 0 bases and J by 4 bases, and 11 bases separated the two germline ends. Germline V CDR1 and CDR2: SGHRS, YFSETQ. This chain's CDR3 is CASSLAGREYNEQFF. CDR3 nucleotides: TGCGCCAGCAGCTTGGCCGGTAGGGAATACAATGAGCAGTTCTTC.

This sequence joins TRBV7-2 and TRBJ2-1; tentative D call: TRBD1 (6 bases). Germline CDR1 is SGHTA and CDR2 is FQGNSA. Trimming removed 5 bases from V and 3 bases from J, with 14 bases in between. The CDR3 loop spans 15 amino acids. In DNA, the CDR3 is TGTGCCAGCAGCGCGGCCGGGACACTCTACAATGAGCAGTTCTTC. Translated, it gives CASSAAGTLYNEQFF.

A few counts support this clonotype. The CDR3 sequence is CATSDWTTGKLFF. The CDR3 DNA sequence: TGTGCCACCAGTGATTGGACCACAGGAAAACTGTTTTTT. The V and J genes are TRBV24-1 and TRBJ1-4; TRBD1 might be the D (5 bases). The germline V gene encodes CDR1 KGHDR and CDR2 SFDVKD. This CDR3 spans 13 amino acids. V was cut by 2 bases and J by 10 bases, with 10 bases left in between.

The chain carries TRBV9 and TRBJ2-7, with 10 positions matching TRBD2. Looked up from germline, CDR1 is SGDLS and CDR2 is YYNGEE. V shed 3 bases and J 6 bases; nucleotides not matched to a gene: 6. The CDR3 runs 14 residues. The CDR3 loop is CASSDTSGTPEQYF. DNA of the CDR3: TGTGCCAGCAGCGATACTAGCGGGACTCCCGAGCAGTACTTC.

This clonotype has only a few counts. The V call is TRBV29-1, the J call TRBJ2-1; 12 nucleotides agree with TRBD2. The CDR3 is 14 amino acids. The V gene end was trimmed by 6 bases and the J gene end by 9 bases; junction bases not matched to a gene: 9. The germline V gene encodes CDR1 SQVTM and CDR2 ANQGSEA. The CDR3 region has the DNA TGCAGCGTCCCGACTAGCGGGAGAGGCGGTGAGCAGTTCTTC. Translated: CSVPTSGRGGEQFF.

This clonotype was counted only a few times. The chain carries TRBV7-2 and TRBJ2-7, with 13 bases identical to TRBD2. CDR3 size: 16 residues. V lost 5 bases and J lost 5; bases outside the gene matches: 9. CDR1 is SGHTA, CDR2 FQGNSA, per germline. CDR3 loop: CASSRRTSGSINEQYF. DNA of the CDR3: TGTGCCAGCAGCCGAAGGACTAGCGGGAGTATCAACGAGCAGTACTTC.

This clonotype appeared a few times. The J gene is TRBJ2-7, the V gene TRBV12-3 or TRBV12-4; no clear D gene. The ends were cut back, 5 bases at V and 3 bases at J, with 14 bases in the middle. The CDR3 length is 14 residues. The CDR3 coding sequence is TGTGCCAGCAGTCCCGCCCCAGGAGACTACGAGCAGTACTTC. This gives the protein CASSPAPGDYEQYF.

This clonotype was counted between two and nine times. The chain joins TRBV5-1 to TRBJ1-1; maybe TRBD1 (6 bases). Germline V gives CDR1 SGHRS, CDR2 YFSETQ. Trimming stripped 4 bases from V and 5 bases from J, with 15 bases between. This CDR3 contains 14 residues. Here the CDR3 DNA reads TGCGCCAGCAGCCAGCTACAGGGAGGGACTGAAGCTTTCTTT. Residues: CASSQLQGGTEAFF.

The CDR3 DNA sequence: TGTGCCACCAGAGAGGGAAACCATGGCTACACCTTC. It translates to CATREGNHGYTF. The chain uses TRBV2 and TRBJ1-2; D not certain. Trimming stripped 10 bases from V and 6 bases from J, with 15 bases between. Germline-derived CDR1 and CDR2 are SNHLY and FYNNEI. The CDR3 extends over 12 amino acids.

This clonotype has more than one count but fewer than ten. J is TRBJ1-5 and V is TRBV18; TRBD1 matches at 7 bases. Germline loops: CDR1 KGHSH, CDR2 LQKENI. V lost 6 bases to trimming and J lost 11 bases; unmatched junction nucleotides: 7. The length of the CDR3 is 12 residues. In DNA form, the CDR3 reads TGTGCCAGCTCTCGACCTCAGGGGGCCCAGCATTTT. Translating gives CASSRPQGAQHF. The entire variable domain, with the rest obtained from reference TRBV18 and TRBJ1-5, is as follows: NAGVMQNPRHLVRRRGQEARLRCSPMKGHSHVYWYRQLPEEGLKFMVYLQKENIIDESGMPKERFSAEFPKEGPSILRIQQVVRGDSAAYFCASSRPQGAQHFGDGTRLSIL.

A few counts support this clonotype. This chain connects TRBV24-1 to TRBJ1-1; 8 bases agree with TRBD1. The junction had 4 bases not matched to a gene; V was cut back by 5 bases and J by 3 bases. The germline CDR1 and CDR2 sequences are KGHDR and SFDVKD. This CDR3 region has 14 residues. The CDR3 DNA sequence: TGTGCCACCAGTGCCCTGGACAGGGACACTGAAGCTTTCTTT. The encoded protein is CATSALDRDTEAFF.

This clonotype showed up just a few times. The chain carries TRBV12-3 or TRBV12-4 and TRBJ2-3, with 9 bases aligning to TRBD2. This CDR3 has 16 amino acids. Trimming took 5 bases from V and 3 from J; bases not matched to a gene: 9. The CDR3 DNA sequence: TGTGCCAGCAGTGACCGCTGGGCGGGAGGGACAGATACGCAGTATTTT. Amino acids: CASSDRWAGGTDTQYF.

This clonotype turned up a few times. The chain employs TRBV7-2 and TRBJ2-3; 11 bases line up with TRBD2. This CDR3 is 17 amino acids long. CDR1 is SGHTA, CDR2 FQGNSA, per germline. The V and J ends lost 1 base and 6 bases, in that order; junction bases with no gene match: 9. The CDR3, as DNA: TGTGCCAGCAGCTTAGTAGGTAGCGGGAGGGCCAAGGATACGCAGTATTTT. Translated, it gives CASSLVGSGRAKDTQYF. Based on the CDR3 plus reference TRBV7-2 and TRBJ2-3, the full variable domain is GAGVSQSPSNKVTEKGKDVELRCDPISGHTALYWYRQSLGQGLEFLIYFQGNSAPDKSGLPSDRFSAERTGGSVSTLTIQRTQQEDSAVYLCASSLVGSGRAKDTQYFGPGTRLTVL.

This sequence joins TRBV12-3 or TRBV12-4 and TRBJ2-2; D remains unclear. V was shortened by 6 bases and J by 3 bases, with 17 bases between the two germline ends. This CDR3 has 16 residues. Here the CDR3 DNA reads TGTGCCAGCAGCAATACCAAAAAAGGTTACACCGGGGAGCTGTTTTTT. It translates to CASSNTKKGYTGELFF.

This rearrangement joins TRBV4-1 to TRBJ2-3, with 8 nucleotides matching TRBD2. The ends lost 2 bases at V and 1 base at J; junction bases unmatched: 14. There are 19 residues in the CDR3. Germline V gives CDR1 MGHRA, CDR2 YSYEKL. The CDR3 DNA is TGCGCCAGCAGCCAACACCTTGCGGCGGGAGGAGGGGGCACAGATACGCAGTATTTT. Amino acids: CASSQHLAAGGGGTDTQYF.

This chain connects TRBV6-5 to TRBJ1-2, with TRBD1 matching over 9 bases. The CDR3 has 14 amino acids. J was trimmed by 6 bases and V by 2 bases; bases with no gene match: 4. Germline loops: CDR1 MNHEY, CDR2 SVGAGI. The CDR3 is CASSYGDRVNGYTF. The CDR3, as DNA: TGTGCCAGCAGTTACGGGGACAGGGTGAATGGCTACACCTTC.

This chain links TRBV25-1 with TRBJ2-2; no clear D. The CDR3 extends over 15 amino acids. Germline CDR1 reads MGHDK; CDR2 reads SYGVNS. The V end lost 1 base, the J end lost 4 bases, and 10 bases lay between the germline ends. The CDR3 loop reads CASSEFWVVTGELFF. The CDR3 DNA reads as TGTGCCAGCAGTGAATTCTGGGTAGTCACCGGGGAGCTGTTTTTT.

This clonotype appeared a few times. The rearrangement uses TRBV5-4 and TRBJ2-7; 9 nucleotides agree with TRBD2. The CDR3 contains 14 residues. From germline, CDR1 is SGHNT and CDR2 YYREEE (reference sequence). V was pared by 4 bases and J by 4 bases, with 6 bases of the junction left unmatched. The CDR3 is CASSHLAGEYEQYF. The CDR3 DNA reads as TGTGCCAGCAGCCATTTAGCGGGAGAGTACGAGCAGTACTTC.

This clonotype was found a few times. CDR3 amino acids: CASSLVKTDTQYF. Written as DNA, the CDR3 is TGTGCCAGCAGTCTTGTGAAAACAGATACGCAGTATTTT. The chain has TRBV12-3 or TRBV12-4 and TRBJ2-3; D not certain. Trimming cost V 5 bases and J 3 bases, with 9 bases left between them. This CDR3 contains 13 residues.

This clonotype has only a few counts. The junction differs from germline at one of its ends, possibly a read error. The CDR3 spells CASSQGTSGIPPPF. The CDR3 bases are TGTGCCAGCAGCCAGGGGACTAGCGGAATCCCCCCCCCTTTC. V usage is TRBV7-2 and J usage is TRBJ2-7; 11 bases agree with TRBD2. Germline values: CDR1 SGHTA, CDR2 FQGNSA. There are 14 residues in the CDR3.

This clonotype has more than one count but fewer than ten. The V gene is TRBV6-6, the J gene TRBJ2-7, with D possibly TRBD1 on 5 matching bases. With 5 bases removed from V and 2 bases from J, the gap between germline ends came to 10 bases. The CDR3 is 13 residues long. Germline CDR1 is MNHNY and CDR2 is SVGAGI (reference sequence). The CDR3: CASSKQAAYEQYF. DNA of the CDR3: TGTGCCAGCAGTAAACAGGCCGCCTACGAGCAGTACTTC.

This clonotype was seen a handful of times. This chain links TRBV7-9 with TRBJ2-2, with D maybe TRBD1 (5 bases). The V end lost 7 bases, the J end lost 1 base, and 10 bases lay between the germline ends. From germline, CDR1 is SEHNR and CDR2 FQNEAQ (reference sequence). This CDR3 contains 14 residues. This chain's CDR3 is CASTHDRNTGELFF. In nucleotides, the CDR3 is TGTGCCAGCACCCATGACAGGAACACCGGGGAGCTGTTTTTT.

The chain uses TRBV6-5 and TRBJ2-1, with TRBD2 matching 11 bases. This CDR3 contains 15 residues. The germline V gene has CDR1 MNHEY and CDR2 SVGAGI. V dropped 6 bases and J dropped 10; count of bases not matched to a gene: 11. The CDR3: CASSSGLAGGLEQFF. CDR3 sequence (DNA): TGTGCCAGCAGCTCTGGACTAGCGGGTGGTTTGGAGCAGTTCTTC.